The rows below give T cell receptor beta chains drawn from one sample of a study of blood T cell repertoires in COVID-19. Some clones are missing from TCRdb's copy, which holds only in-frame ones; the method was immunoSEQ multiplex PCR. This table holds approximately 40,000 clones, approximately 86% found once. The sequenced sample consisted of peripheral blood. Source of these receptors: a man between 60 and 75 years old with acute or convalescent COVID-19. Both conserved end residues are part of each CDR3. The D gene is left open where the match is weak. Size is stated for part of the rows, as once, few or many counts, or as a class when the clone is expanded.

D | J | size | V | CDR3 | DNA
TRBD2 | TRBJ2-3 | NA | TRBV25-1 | CASSVTSGGDTQYF | TGTGCCAGCAGTGTGACTAGCGGGGGTGATACGCAGTATTTT
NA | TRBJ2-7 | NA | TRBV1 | CTSSQDLIQRECAYEQYF | TGCACCAGCAGCCAAGATTTAATCCAGCGGGAGTGTGCCTACGAGCAGTACTTC
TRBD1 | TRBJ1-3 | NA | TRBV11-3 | CASSPGGQGANTIYF | TGTGCCAGCAGCCCTGGGGGACAGGGGGCCAACACCATATATTTT
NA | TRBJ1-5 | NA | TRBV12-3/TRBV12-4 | CASSWTDERPQHF | TGTGCCAGCAGTTGGACTGACGAGCGGCCCCAGCATTTT
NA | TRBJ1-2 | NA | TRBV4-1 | CASSPGTAYGYTF | TGCGCCAGCAGCCCCGGGACTGCCTATGGCTACACCTTC
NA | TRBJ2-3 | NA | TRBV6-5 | CASMYVLSPTDTQYF | TGTGCCAGCATGTACGTCCTGAGCCCCACAGATACGCAGTATTTT
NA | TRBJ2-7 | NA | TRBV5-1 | CASSLDPSGEQYF | TGCGCCAGCAGCTTAGACCCGTCGGGCGAGCAGTACTTC
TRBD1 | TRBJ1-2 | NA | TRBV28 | CASSSTGAGYTF | TGTGCCAGCAGTTCGACAGGGGCAGGCTACACCTTC
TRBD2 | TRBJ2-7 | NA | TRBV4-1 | CASSQEATSRSQYF | TGCGCCAGCAGCCAAGAAGCGACTAGCCGAAGTCAGTACTTC
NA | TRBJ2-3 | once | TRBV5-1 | CASSFWGRDTQYF | TGCGCCAGCAGCTTCTGGGGCCGAGATACGCAGTATTTT
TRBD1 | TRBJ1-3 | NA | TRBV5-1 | CASSLEGQGGGNTIYF | TGCGCCAGCAGCTTAGAAGGACAGGGAGGTGGAAACACCATATATTTT
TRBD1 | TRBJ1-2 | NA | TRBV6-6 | CASSYPDRNNYGYTF | TGTGCCAGCAGTTACCCGGACAGGAATAACTATGGCTACACCTTC
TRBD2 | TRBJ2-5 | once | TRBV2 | CASSGTSGWVRYF | TGTGCCAGCAGCGGGACTAGCGGGTGGGTTAGGTACTTC
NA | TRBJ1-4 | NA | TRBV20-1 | CSASGGGGWEEKLFF | TGCAGTGCTAGTGGGGGAGGGGGATGGGAGGAAAAACTGTTTTTT
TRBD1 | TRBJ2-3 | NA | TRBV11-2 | CASSLEGQGITDTQYF | TGTGCCAGCAGCTTAGAAGGACAGGGGATTACAGATACGCAGTATTTT
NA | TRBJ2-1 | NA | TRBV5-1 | CASSKDSYNEQFF | TGCGCCAGCAGCAAGGACAGTTACAATGAGCAGTTCTTC
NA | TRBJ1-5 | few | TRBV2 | CASSEGGQGWDQPQHF | TGTGCCAGCAGTGAAGGTGGTCAGGGGTGGGATCAGCCCCAGCATTTT
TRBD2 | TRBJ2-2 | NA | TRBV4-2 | CASSTGTSGTGELFF | TGTGCCAGCAGCACCGGGACTAGCGGGACCGGGGAGCTGTTTTTT
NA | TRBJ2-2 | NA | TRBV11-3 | CASSLGSGNTGELFF | TGTGCCAGCAGCTTAGGTAGCGGGAACACCGGGGAGCTGTTTTTT
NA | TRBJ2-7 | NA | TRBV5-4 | CASSLGGRLLEQYF | TGTGCCAGCAGCTTGGGAGGGAGACTTCTCGAGCAGTACTTC
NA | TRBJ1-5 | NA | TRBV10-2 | CASSAGEGSQHF | TGCGCCAGCTCAGCAGGGGAGGGATCCCAGCATTTT
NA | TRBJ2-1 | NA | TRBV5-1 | CASSLVGTGYNEQFF | TGCGCCAGCAGCTTGGTCGGGACTGGATACAATGAGCAGTTCTTC